The clone carrying this TCR beta chain has a count of ten or more. The sample comes from a study of T-cell reconstitution after alpha-beta-depleted transplantation in children. Unique molecular identifiers were used in preparing the TCRbeta library. TCRdb re-analysed the PCR reads in MiXCR, keeping a single row per CDR3 protein. The sample consists of around 600,000 distinct CDR3 sequences, 10% to 13% of them appearing once. V was pared by 4 bases and J by 4 bases, with 4 bases between. Germline V gene data show CDR1 as MNHEY and CDR2 as SVGAGI. The CDR3 loop spans 11 amino acids. The chain has TRBV6-5 and TRBJ1-1; D remains ambiguous. The clonotype originates from a human donor who donated a stem cell graft to a child with acute myeloid leukemia. The specimen was PBMCs from the stem cell graft donor, collected from the stem cell graft. Here the CDR3 DNA reads TGTGCCAGCAGTTTCCTCACTGAAGCTTTCTTT. Protein sequence: CASSFLTEAFF.